These T cell receptor beta chains were read from a single sample in a study of blood T cell repertoires in COVID-19. Assay: immunoSEQ multiplex PCR; the TCRdb copy retains only in-frame clones and omits some. Found here are about 240,000 clones, over 75% of them singletons; the top ten hold more than 1.5%. Sequenced input: peripheral blood. The receptors derive from a man between 25 and 39 years old who had recovered from COVID-19. Each CDR3 is given with its conserved first and last residue. Each record gives: clone size, D gene, CDR3 length, V gene, J gene, CDR3 DNA, CDR3 protein. D genes are given only for firm matches. Clone size is stated in some rows and not others, as once, few, many or a class when expanded.

few,.,16,TRBV18,TRBJ2-4,TGTGCCAGCTCACCAGTGGCAGGGGCGGACAAAAACATTCAGTACTTC,CASSPVAGADKNIQYF
.,TRBD2,15,TRBV10-1,TRBJ2-1,TGCGCCAGCAGTGAGTCAATAGCGGGGGGATCCTCGCAGTTCTTC,CASSESIAGGSSQFF
.,TRBD2,15,TRBV10-2,TRBJ2-5,TGCGCCAGCAGCGCTAATAGCGGGGGCAGAGAGACCCAGTACTTC,CASSANSGGRETQYF
once,.,13,TRBV9,TRBJ2-5,TGTGCCAGCAGCGTGACCCCAGCGGAGACCCAGTACTTC,CASSVTPAETQYF
few,TRBD1,16,TRBV27,TRBJ2-1,TGTGCCAGCAGTTTGGACAGGGGGGTATCCTACAATGAGCAGTTCTTC,CASSLDRGVSYNEQFF
.,TRBD2,15,TRBV9,TRBJ2-3,TGTGCCAGCAGCCTTAGCGGGGGGCTCACAGATACGCAGTATTTT,CASSLSGGLTDTQYF
.,TRBD1,15,TRBV18,TRBJ1-2,TGTGCCAGCTCACCTCCCGGGACAGGGACAGCGATCTACACCTTC,CASSPPGTGTAIYTF
.,TRBD2,16,TRBV3-1/TRBV3-2,TRBJ2-3,TGTGCCAGCAGCCAAGGACTAGCGGGGGGGCTGGATACGCAGTATTTT,CASSQGLAGGLDTQYF
.,TRBD2,15,TRBV5-1,TRBJ2-7,TGCGCCAGCAGCTTGACGGGACTAGCGGCCTACGAGCAGTACTTC,CASSLTGLAAYEQYF
.,TRBD1,15,TRBV6-5,TRBJ1-4,TGTGCCAGCACCGGGGGACAGGGGGCGTATGAAAAACTGTTTTTT,CASTGGQGAYEKLFF
.,TRBD2,14,TRBV10-1,TRBJ2-1,TGCGCCAGCAGTCCAGCGGGGGGTACGGATGAGCAGTTCTTC,CASSPAGGTDEQFF
.,TRBD1,15,TRBV5-1,TRBJ1-1,TGCGCCAGCAGCGGCACAGGGGGCATGAACACTGAAGCTTTCTTT,CASSGTGGMNTEAFF
.,.,14,TRBV19,TRBJ1-1,TGTGCCAGCATAGGATTGGAGGGGAACACTGAAGCTTTCTTT,CASIGLEGNTEAFF
.,.,13,TRBV7-9,TRBJ1-1,TGTGCCAGCAGCTCACCAGGGAAGACTGAAGCTTTCTTT,CASSSPGKTEAFF
.,.,12,TRBV3-1/TRBV3-2,TRBJ1-6,TGTGCCAGCAGCCAAGCTTATTCACCCCTCCACTTT,CASSQAYSPLHF
once,.,13,TRBV6-5,TRBJ1-1,TGTGCCAGCAGTTCCCAGGTTAACACTGAAGCTTTCTTT,CASSSQVNTEAFF
.,.,15,TRBV6-5,TRBJ2-5,TGTGCCAGCAGTTACTCGAGCTTGGGGGGAGAGACCCAGTACTTC,CASSYSSLGGETQYF
.,TRBD1,12,TRBV29-1,TRBJ1-2,TGCAGCGTTGGACAGGGAGCCGGTGGCTACACCTTC,CSVGQGAGGYTF
.,.,13,TRBV27,TRBJ2-1,TGTGCCAGCAGTCCCTACCTTTACAATGAGCAGTTCTTC,CASSPYLYNEQFF
.,.,13,TRBV12-3/TRBV12-4,TRBJ2-1,TGTGCCAGCAGTCCGAAACGGGAGTATGAGCAGTTCTTC,CASSPKREYEQFF
.,.,14,TRBV29-1,TRBJ2-3,TGCAGCGTTGAGGGTTGGTCAGGCGCAGATACGCAGTATTTT,CSVEGWSGADTQYF
.,.,13,TRBV2,TRBJ1-5,TGTGCCAGCAGTGGGACAGGCAATCAGCCCCAGCATTTT,CASSGTGNQPQHF
.,.,15,TRBV6-5,TRBJ2-3,TGTGCCAGCAGTTACTCGAGGCCAGACACAGATACGCAGTATTTT,CASSYSRPDTDTQYF
.,TRBD2,15,TRBV5-1,TRBJ2-3,TGCGCCAGCAGCTTGGGTAGCGGGGATACAGATACGCAGTATTTT,CASSLGSGDTDTQYF
once,.,12,TRBV6-6,TRBJ2-1,TGTGCCAGCACCACCGACTCCTATGAGCAGTTCTTC,CASTTDSYEQFF
.,TRBD1,15,TRBV5-5,TRBJ1-3,TGTGCCAGCAGACAAGGGACAGGGTGGGACAACACCATATATTTT,CASRQGTGWDNTIYF
few,TRBD1,14,TRBV7-6,TRBJ1-6,TGTGCCAGCAGCTTGGGACAGGGCGATTCACCCCTCCACTTT,CASSLGQGDSPLHF
.,.,12,TRBV2,TRBJ2-7,TGTGCCAGCAGTACAGCAAACTACGAGCAGTACTTC,CASSTANYEQYF
.,.,13,TRBV2,TRBJ2-2,TGTGCCAGCAGTGAAGAACTAACCGGGGAGCTGTTTTTT,CASSEELTGELFF
.,.,16,TRBV5-1,TRBJ2-3,TGCGCCAGCAGCTTGGGAGCCTCCCTGAGCACAGATACGCAGTATTTT,CASSLGASLSTDTQYF
once,.,13,TRBV5-8,TRBJ1-5,TGTGCCAGCAGCTTGGCCGGGAATCAGCCCCAGCATTTT,CASSLAGNQPQHF
.,TRBD2,13,TRBV19,TRBJ2-5,TGTGCCAGTAGTGCTACGGGAGGTGGGACCCAGTACTTC,CASSATGGGTQYF
.,.,14,TRBV9,TRBJ1-1,TGTGCCAGCAGCGCGGACAGATCGAACACTGAAGCTTTCTTT,CASSADRSNTEAFF
few,.,11,TRBV2,TRBJ2-2,TGTGCCAGCACGGTCGCCGGGGAGCTGTTTTTT,CASTVAGELFF
.,.,16,TRBV5-8,TRBJ2-6,TGTGCCAGCAGCTTGGGAGTCCTCTCTGGGGCCAACGTCCTGACTTTC,CASSLGVLSGANVLTF
.,TRBD1,16,TRBV25-1,TRBJ1-2,TGTGCCAGCACCTCGACCCTCCCAGGGGGCGGCTATGGCTACACCTTC,CASTSTLPGGGYGYTF
.,TRBD2,19,TRBV7-3,TRBJ2-2,TGTGCCAGCAGCTTAAATTCCTTGAGCGGGGGGGTATCCACCGGGGAGCTGTTTTTT,CASSLNSLSGGVSTGELFF
.,TRBD2,15,TRBV5-1,TRBJ2-3,TGCGCCAGCAGCTTGGGGCGGGGGGGCACAGATACGCAGTATTTT,CASSLGRGGTDTQYF
.,.,13,TRBV28,TRBJ1-4,TGTGCCAGCAGTTCCCAGGGGAGTGAAAAACTGTTTTTT,CASSSQGSEKLFF
.,TRBD1,14,TRBV3-1/TRBV3-2,TRBJ1-6,TGTGCCAGCAGCCAGGGACAGAATAATTCACCCCTCCACTTT,CASSQGQNNSPLHF
.,.,14,TRBV7-2,TRBJ2-3,TGTGCCAGCAGCTTATTCAGTGACAAAGATACGCAGTATTTT,CASSLFSDKDTQYF
.,.,16,TRBV4-2,TRBJ2-6,TGTGCCAGCAGCCAAGGGGGCGGCTCTGGGGCCAACGTCCTGACTTTC,CASSQGGGSGANVLTF
once,.,16,TRBV5-1,TRBJ1-1,TGCGCCAGCAGCTTGTGGGTAGGGGGATCGAACACTGAAGCTTTCTTT,CASSLWVGGSNTEAFF
.,.,11,TRBV20-1,TRBJ1-2,TGCGGTTTACAGGGTAACTATGGCTACACCTTC,CGLQGNYGYTF
.,TRBD1,19,TRBV5-1,TRBJ1-3,TGCGCCAGCAGCTTGTTAGGACAGGGGGCACCTAAATACGGAAACACCATATATTTT,CASSLLGQGAPKYGNTIYF
.,TRBD1,13,TRBV6-1,TRBJ2-1,TGTGCCAGCAGTGAAGAGACAGGGGATGAGCAGTTCTTC,CASSEETGDEQFF
.,TRBD1,18,TRBV3-1/TRBV3-2,TRBJ2-1,TGTGCCAGCAGCCAAAAACTAACCGGGACAGGGAATCCTGATGAGCAGTTCTTC,CASSQKLTGTGNPDEQFF